This T cell receptor (beta chain) was captured by sequencing in a study of regulatory T cells in long-lasting Graves disease. Study-wide context: The study enrolled newly diagnosed Graves' patients on antithyroid drugs under 3 months.

Trimming left V 1 base short and J 8 bases short, with 18 bases between. CDR3 size: 16 residues. Per the germline V gene, CDR1 is LNHNV and CDR2 is YYDKDF (reference sequence). General observations from the study: Authors noted too few samples as a limitation.

For TCR beta, libraries came from iRepertoire HTBI primers and Arm-PCR of CDR3 regions. TCRdb redid the calling of the multiplex PCR reads with MiXCR, one entry per CDR3 protein. The table includes approximately 540,000 distinct CDR3 sequences, about 12% detected once. Specified time point: newly diagnosed GD, antithyroid drugs for less than 3 months. The TCR library was made from RNA that had been extracted from PBMCs in TRIzol. This clonotype was recorded a few times. Its antigen is still unknown. This sample was shared with a second study, whose subject was T cells in Graves' hyperthyroidism and ophthalmopathy. According to that study: Among clonotypes expanded in thyroid above 0.001, most were also found in blood.

The receptor comes from a woman aged 25-40 years with Graves disease. This material consisted of peripheral blood mononuclear cells (PBMCs), taken at new diagnosis, from a patient treated with antithyroid drugs. This rearrangement joins TRBV15 to TRBJ1-3, with D unresolved. The CDR3 sequence is CATSRGGSADKDTIYF. DNA for the CDR3: TGTGCCACCAGCAGAGGGGGATCAGCCGATAAGGACACCATATATTTT.